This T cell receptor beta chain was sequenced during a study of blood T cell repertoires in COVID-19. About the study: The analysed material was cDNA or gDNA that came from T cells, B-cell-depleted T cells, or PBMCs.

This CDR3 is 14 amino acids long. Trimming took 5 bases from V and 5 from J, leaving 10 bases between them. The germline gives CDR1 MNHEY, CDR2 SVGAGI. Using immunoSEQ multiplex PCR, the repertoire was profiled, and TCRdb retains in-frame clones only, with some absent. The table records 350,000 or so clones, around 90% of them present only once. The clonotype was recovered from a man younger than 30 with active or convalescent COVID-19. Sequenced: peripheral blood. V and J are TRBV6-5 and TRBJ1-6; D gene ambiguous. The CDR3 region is CASSSRSNNSPLHF. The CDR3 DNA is TGTGCCAGCAGTAGCCGGAGCAATAATTCACCCCTCCACTTT.